The 24 T cell receptor beta chains below were found in one sample sequenced in a study of CD8+ T cells in alopecia areata. RNA extraction was followed by reverse transcription into cDNA, which acted as the sequencing template. Method: immunoSEQ multiplex PCR; TCRdb's copy keeps in-frame clones and lacks some. The data show 150,000 or so clones, more than 45% seen once. Sequenced material: CD4+ T cells sorted from blood. All receptors derive from a human donor with alopecia areata.

J is TRBJ2-3 and V is TRBV27, with D hard to call. V was cut by 4 bases and J by 4 bases, with 9 bases left in between. Looked up from germline, CDR1 is MNHEY and CDR2 is SMNVEV (reference sequence). This CDR3 is 13 amino acids long. CDR3 coding DNA: TGTGCCAGCAGTTCTCTCCTCTCAGATACGCAGTATTTT. It is translated as CASSSLLSDTQYF.

The V and J genes are TRBV28 and TRBJ2-7; TRBD1 is a possible D gene (6 bases). Germline-derived CDR1 and CDR2 are MDHEN and SYDVKM. The CDR3 covers 14 residues. V lost 6 bases to trimming and J lost 5 bases, with 17 bases between them. The CDR3 DNA follows: TGTGCCAGCAGCTTGTTGGACAGCGCTAACGAGCAGTACTTC. This translates into CASSLLDSANEQYF.

The chain employs TRBV6-5 and TRBJ2-6; D is ambiguous. Trimming stripped 6 bases from V and 0 bases from J, with 6 bases between. Germline V lookup: CDR1 MNHEY, CDR2 SVGAGI. The CDR3 contains 14 residues. The CDR3 DNA reads TGTGCCAGCAGGCGTGACTCTGGGGCCAACGTCCTGACTTTC. This translates into CASRRDSGANVLTF.

The chain links TRBV6-5 to TRBJ2-3; D not certain. V lost 7 bases to trimming and J lost 1 base, with 9 bases between them. The germline gives CDR1 MNHEY, CDR2 SVGAGI. The CDR3 runs 13 residues. The CDR3: CASNPSRTDTQYF. DNA for the CDR3: TGTGCCAGCAATCCAAGCCGCACAGATACGCAGTATTTT.

This clone was counted between two and nine times. The chain has TRBV12-5 and TRBJ2-4, with D tentatively TRBD1 (6 bases). The CDR3 loop spans 19 amino acids. Trimming pared 0 bases from V and 7 bases from J, leaving 25 bases between. CDR1 is LGHNT, CDR2 FRNRAP, per germline. CDR3 protein: CASGLVHQGSGGGANIQYF. In DNA, the CDR3 is TGTGCTAGTGGTTTGGTACATCAGGGGAGCGGTGGAGGTGCGAACATTCAGTACTTC.

The chain is built from TRBV2 and TRBJ2-1; no clear D gene. The V and J ends lost 5 bases and 9 bases respectively, with 5 bases between them. Germline V lookup: CDR1 SNHLY, CDR2 FYNNEI. The CDR3 totals 10 residues. The CDR3 coding sequence is TGTGCCAGCAGTACAAGTGAGCAGTTCTTC. Amino acid sequence: CASSTSEQFF.

By share of the sample, this clone is medium-sized (0.01 to 0.1%). This chain uses TRBV5-4 with TRBJ2-3, with a possible D match to TRBD1 (5 bases). The germline V gene has CDR1 SGHNT and CDR2 YYREEE (reference sequence). The CDR3 has 15 amino acids. The V gene lost 1 base and the J gene lost 5 bases, with 14 bases spanning the gap. The CDR3 coding sequence is TGTGCCAGCAGCTTGTCTGCAGGGCGTGGAGATACGCAGTATTTT. Translated: CASSLSAGRGDTQYF.

The chain joins TRBV14 to TRBJ1-2, with D maybe TRBD1 (5 bases). Deletions cut 4 bases from V and 3 bases from J, with 15 bases between. Germline V gene lookup returns CDR1 SGHDN and CDR2 FVKESK. The CDR3 is made up of 15 amino acids. CDR3 sequence (DNA): TGTGCCAGCAGCCCATCCGGGACGGGAGACTATGGCTACACCTTC. Amino acid sequence: CASSPSGTGDYGYTF.

The chain uses TRBV5-6 and TRBJ2-7, with 7 bases fitting TRBD2. CDR1 is SGHDT, CDR2 YYEEEE, per germline. V was pared by 3 bases and J by 0 bases, with 9 bases of the junction left unmatched. This CDR3 is built from 16 residues. The CDR3 loop is CASSSLLTGGSYEQYF. CDR3 sequence (DNA): TGTGCCAGCAGCTCCCTCTTGACGGGAGGCTCCTACGAGCAGTACTTC.

V gene TRBV7-8 combines with J gene TRBJ2-3, with 11 bases matching TRBD2. This CDR3 contains 14 residues. Germline V gene data show CDR1 as SGHVS and CDR2 as FQNEAQ. The trim removed 8 bases at V and 0 bases at J, leaving 1 base unmatched. The CDR3 here is CASRLAGSTDTQYF. The CDR3 bases are TGTGCCAGCCGACTAGCGGGGAGCACAGATACGCAGTATTTT.

The genes are TRBV29-1 and TRBJ2-7, with 15 bases fitting TRBD2. V lost 6 bases and J lost 4; bases outside the gene matches: 4. This CDR3 is built from 14 residues. The V gene's germline CDR1 is SQVTM and CDR2 ANQGSEA. Here the CDR3 reads CSVEGTSGRYEQYF. CDR3 in DNA: TGCAGCGTGGAGGGGACTAGCGGGAGGTACGAGCAGTACTTC.

V usage is TRBV29-1 and J usage is TRBJ2-7; 8 nucleotides agree with TRBD1. Germline CDR1 SQVTM, CDR2 ANQGSEA. This CDR3 comprises 14 residues. V was pared by 3 bases and J by 2 bases, with 6 bases of the junction left unmatched. The CDR3 nucleotides are TGCAGCGTTGAGAGGACAGGGTCAACCTACGAGCAGTACTTC. Translated, it gives CSVERTGSTYEQYF.

The genes are TRBV5-1 and TRBJ1-5, with TRBD1 matching 9 bases. Germline CDR1 and CDR2: SGHRS and YFSETQ. The CDR3 contains 18 residues. With V trimmed by 4 bases and J by 2 bases, 13 bases remained unmatched. DNA for the CDR3: TGCGCCAGCAGCCCGGGAGGGACAGGGAAAGTTGGCAATCAGCCCCAGCATTTT. Its translation: CASSPGGTGKVGNQPQHF.

The chain employs TRBV6-5 and TRBJ2-4; D might be TRBD1 (6 bases). V dropped 5 bases and J dropped 6 bases, with 8 bases sitting between them. The CDR3 is made up of 12 amino acids. Looked up from germline, CDR1 is MNHEY and CDR2 is SVGAGI. Here the CDR3 DNA reads TGTGCCAGCAGTCAACAGGGAAACATTCAGTACTTC. It codes for CASSQQGNIQYF.

This clone appeared a few times. This rearrangement joins TRBV5-1 to TRBJ2-7; possibly TRBD1 for D (5 bases). Germline V gives CDR1 SGHRS, CDR2 YFSETQ. CDR3 length: 14 residues. Trimming shortened V by 1 base and J by 0 bases, and 8 bases separated the two germline ends. The CDR3 bases are TGCGCCAGCAGCTTGTGGGGCATCTCCTACGAGCAGTACTTC. Protein product: CASSLWGISYEQYF.

The chain combines TRBV9 with TRBJ2-7; D is undetermined. The CDR3 has 14 amino acids. Trimming left V 0 bases short and J 2 bases short, with 9 bases between. The germline V gene encodes CDR1 SGDLS and CDR2 YYNGEE. Written as DNA, the CDR3 is TGTGCCAGCAGCGTAGCTGGGGATACCTACGAGCAGTACTTC. Translating it yields CASSVAGDTYEQYF.

This clone was seen a few times. J is TRBJ2-3 and V is TRBV29-1; TRBD2 matches at 9 bases. Unmatched junction bases numbered 11, after V lost 7 bases and J lost 3 bases. The CDR3 is 15 residues long. From germline, CDR1 is SQVTM and CDR2 ANQGSEA. The CDR3: CSATGASGTTDTQYF. Written as DNA, the CDR3 is TGCAGCGCCACGGGGGCTAGCGGGACAACAGATACGCAGTATTTT.

This clone has just a few counts. The V call is TRBV13, the J call TRBJ2-5, with D possibly TRBD2 on 6 matching bases. Per the germline V gene, CDR1 is PRHDT and CDR2 is FYEKMQ (reference sequence). The V gene lost 6 bases and the J gene lost 3 bases, with 17 bases spanning the gap. The CDR3 is made up of 15 amino acids. In DNA form, the CDR3 reads TGTGCCAGCAGTTCCCGGGACTGGATCAAAGAGACCCAGTACTTC. Residues: CASSSRDWIKETQYF.

The chain links TRBV27 to TRBJ1-5, with 9 bases that match TRBD1. CDR3 length equals 15 residues. J lost 6 bases, V lost 3 bases, and 6 bases had no gene match. CDR1 MNHEY and CDR2 SMNVEV come from the germline V gene (reference sequence). In nucleotides, the CDR3 is TGTGCCAGCAGTTTCCCGGGACAGGGCTTTCAGCCCCAGCATTTT. This codes for CASSFPGQGFQPQHF.

The chain is built from TRBV7-9 and TRBJ2-3; 7 positions agree with TRBD2. Germline V gene data show CDR1 as SEHNR and CDR2 as FQNEAQ (reference sequence). The CDR3 has 13 amino acids. The V and J ends lost 1 base and 11 bases, in that order; junction bases with no gene match: 6. CDR3 in amino acids: CASSLEASGWQYF. The CDR3 bases are TGTGCCAGCAGCTTAGAGGCTAGCGGTTGGCAGTATTTT.

V is TRBV4-1 and J is TRBJ2-4; tentatively, D is TRBD1 (5 bases). The CDR3 is 14 amino acids. Germline V gives CDR1 MGHRA, CDR2 YSYEKL. Trimming took off 5 bases at V and 8 bases at J, with 16 bases between the two ends. Here the CDR3 reads CASSLGSLRDIQYF. The CDR3 DNA is TGCGCCAGCAGCTTAGGCTCCCTCAGGGACATTCAGTACTTC.

The chain has TRBV30 and TRBJ1-2; 8 bases fit TRBD1. V lost 5 bases, J lost 1 base, and 0 bases stayed unmatched. The CDR3 totals 12 residues. CDR1 and CDR2 from the germline V gene are GTSNPN and SVGIG (reference sequence). DNA of the CDR3: TGTGCCTGGGACAGGGGTAACTATGGCTACACCTTC. Residues: CAWDRGNYGYTF. Combining the CDR3 with reference TRBV30 and TRBJ1-2 gives the whole variable domain SQTIHQWPATLVQPVGSPLSLECTVEGTSNPNLYWYRQAAGRGLQLLFYSVGIGQISSEVPQNLSASRPQDRQFILSSKKLLLSDSGFYLCAWDRGNYGYTFGSGTRLTVV.

This clone appeared a few times. V and J are TRBV5-1 and TRBJ2-3; D remains ambiguous. The V and J ends lost 3 bases and 4 bases respectively, with 6 bases between them. The CDR3 extends over 12 amino acids. Germline lookup yields CDR1 SGHRS and CDR2 YFSETQ. The CDR3 loop reads CASSSEADTQYF. The CDR3, as DNA: TGCGCCAGCAGCTCCGAAGCAGATACGCAGTATTTT.

The rearrangement joins TRBV27 to TRBJ2-1; 11 bases fit TRBD2. CDR1 is MNHEY and CDR2 is SMNVEV in the germline V gene (reference sequence). This CDR3 has 12 residues. V lost 6 bases to trimming and J lost 13 bases; unmatched junction nucleotides: 5. CDR3 nucleotides: TGTGCCAGCAGGACTAGCGGGACAAATCAGTTCTTC. It codes for CASRTSGTNQFF.